The TCR beta chain under discussion was sequenced for a study of T cells in Graves' hyperthyroidism and ophthalmopathy. General study findings and limits: By a 13 V-J model, ophthalmopathy was set apart from stable hyperthyroidism.

This clonotype appeared many times. The antigen remains unidentified. The V end lost 5 bases, the J end lost 3 bases, and 10 bases lay between the germline ends. The length of the CDR3 is 14 residues. Germline-derived CDR1 and CDR2 are SNHLY and FYNNEI. The CDR3 regions of TCR beta were amplified from RNA transcripts. The HTBI set primed first-round TCR CDR3 RT-PCR. From the multiplex PCR reads, TCRdb called clonotypes with MiXCR, one entry per CDR3 protein. The sample holds about 360,000 distinct CDR3 sequences; less than 15% are singletons and the top ten take 9% to 9.5%. What was sequenced was blood. The TCR originated in a woman between 18 and 30 years old with Graves' hyperthyroidism. The chain has TRBV2 and TRBJ2-2, with unresolved D. The chain's CDR3 is CASSITIHTGELFF. For the CDR3, the DNA is TGTGCCAGCAGTATTACGATTCACACCGGGGAGCTGTTTTTT.